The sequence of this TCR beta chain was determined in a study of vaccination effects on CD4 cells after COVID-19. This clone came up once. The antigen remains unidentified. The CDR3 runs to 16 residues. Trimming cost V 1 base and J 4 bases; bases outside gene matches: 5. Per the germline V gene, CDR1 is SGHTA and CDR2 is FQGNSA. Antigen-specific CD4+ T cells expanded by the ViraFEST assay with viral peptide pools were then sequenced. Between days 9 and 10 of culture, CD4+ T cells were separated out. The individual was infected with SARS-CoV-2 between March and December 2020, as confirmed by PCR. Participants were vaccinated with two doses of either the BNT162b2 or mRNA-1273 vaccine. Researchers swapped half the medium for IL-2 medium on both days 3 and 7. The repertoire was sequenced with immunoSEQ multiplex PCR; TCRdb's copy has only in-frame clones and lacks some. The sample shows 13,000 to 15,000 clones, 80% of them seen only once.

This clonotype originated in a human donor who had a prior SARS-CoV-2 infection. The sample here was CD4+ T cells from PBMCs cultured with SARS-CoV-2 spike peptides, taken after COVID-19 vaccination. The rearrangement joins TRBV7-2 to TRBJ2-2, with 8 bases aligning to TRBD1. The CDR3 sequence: CASSLGTGLGTGELFF. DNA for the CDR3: TGTGCCAGCAGCTTAGGGACAGGGTTGGGCACCGGGGAGCTGTTTTTT.